These 17 T cell receptor beta chains came from one sample sequenced in a study of T-cell memory formation after mild COVID-19. Via MiXCR, TCRdb re-called the 5' RACE reads, giving one row per CDR3 protein. In the table there are about 250,000 distinct CDR3 sequences, 15% of which are singletons. The sequencing input was PBMCs or a T cell subset sorted from them (not recorded which). All receptors derive from an adult woman who had mild COVID-19 (a few samples of this study predate the infection). Cell type and time point are not known.

The rearrangement uses TRBV4-1 and TRBJ1-5; the D is unclear. Germline V lookup: CDR1 MGHRA, CDR2 YSYEKL. The CDR3 loop spans 16 amino acids. With 0 bases removed from V and 2 bases from J, the gap between germline ends came to 11 bases. The chain's CDR3 is CASSQDGISGNQPQHF. For the CDR3, the DNA is TGCGCCAGCAGCCAAGATGGGATATCGGGCAATCAGCCCCAGCATTTT.

In its sample, this clonotype was seen a few times. V is TRBV7-2 and J is TRBJ1-2, with 7 bases aligning to TRBD1. The CDR3 sequence is 14 residues long. With V trimmed by 5 bases and J by 2 bases, 5 bases remained unmatched. The germline V gene encodes CDR1 SGHTA and CDR2 FQGNSA. CDR3 DNA: TGTGCCAGCAGCCCAGACAGGGAAAACTATGGCTACACCTTC. Protein: CASSPDRENYGYTF.

This clonotype came up a few times. The J gene is TRBJ2-7, the V gene TRBV6-1, with 11 nucleotides matching TRBD2. Per germline, CDR1 MNHNS and CDR2 SASEGT. The CDR3 consists of 18 residues. The trim removed 0 bases at V and 1 base at J, leaving 8 bases unmatched. CDR3 DNA: TGTGCCAGCAGTGAAGCGCTATTAGCGGGGGGGCGGTCCTACGAGCAGTACTTC. Translation gives CASSEALLAGGRSYEQYF.

In its sample, this clonotype was seen a few times. The rearrangement links TRBV5-5 to TRBJ2-1; D remains unclear. The CDR3 sequence is 15 residues long. The germline V and J ends were trimmed by 0 bases and 5 bases, with 12 bases remaining between them. Germline assignment: CDR1 SGHKS and CDR2 YYEKEE (reference sequence). The DNA of the CDR3 is TGTGCCAGCAGCTTGGCCTCGGTAAGGGACAATGAGCAGTTCTTC. Residues: CASSLASVRDNEQFF.

This clonotype turned up a few times. The rearrangement joins TRBV10-2 to TRBJ1-2, with 8 bases lining up with TRBD1. V lost 0 bases and J lost 0; bases outside the gene matches: 6. Germline V CDR1 and CDR2: WSHSY, SAAADI. This CDR3 comprises 17 residues. CDR3: CASSESFLTGANYGYTF. In DNA, the CDR3 is TGCGCCAGCAGTGAGTCGTTTCTGACAGGGGCTAACTATGGCTACACCTTC.

The chain couples TRBV5-6 to TRBJ1-4; D unresolved. The CDR3 length is 13 residues. CDR1 and CDR2 from the germline V gene are SGHDT and YYEEEE. The germline V and J ends were trimmed by 2 bases and 4 bases, with 6 bases remaining between them. The CDR3 loop is CASSFSSNEKLFF. CDR3 in DNA: TGTGCCAGCAGCTTTTCCAGTAATGAAAAACTGTTTTTT.

This clonotype appeared a few times. The chain couples TRBV29-1 to TRBJ2-1, with 13 bases matching TRBD2. The CDR3 sequence is 17 residues long. V trimming: 4 bases; J trimming: 6 bases; junction bases outside the gene matches: 12. In germline, CDR1 is SQVTM, CDR2 ANQGSEA. CDR3 residues: CSVGGLAGDPTFNEQFF. The CDR3 region has the DNA TGCAGCGTTGGAGGACTAGCGGGAGACCCTACCTTCAATGAGCAGTTCTTC.

On this clonotype itself: The junction shows a germline mismatch at one end, possibly a read error. This chain uses TRBV5-1 with TRBJ2-1, with D possibly matching TRBD2 (7 bases). Germline V gene sequence: CDR1 SGHRS, CDR2 YFSETQ. There are 14 residues in the CDR3. The CDR3 region is CASSSLERDNEQLF. CDR3 nucleotide sequence: TGCGCCAGCAGCTCCCTAGAGCGGGACAATGAGCAGTTATTC.

The V and J genes are TRBV20-1 and TRBJ2-3; D ambiguous. The CDR3 totals 16 residues. Germline CDR1 and CDR2: DFQATT and SNEGSKA (reference sequence). V lost 1 base to trimming and J lost 0 bases, with 14 bases between them. DNA of the CDR3: TGCAGTGCTAGAGTTCACCGGGCGATTAGCACAGATACGCAGTATTTT. Its protein product is CSARVHRAISTDTQYF.

The chain links TRBV20-1 to TRBJ2-5; maybe TRBD2 (5 bases). Germline V CDR1 and CDR2: DFQATT, SNEGSKA (reference sequence). This CDR3 spans 15 amino acids. With 3 bases removed from V and 0 bases from J, the gap between germline ends came to 14 bases. CDR3 loop: CSASSAGSNQETQYF. The CDR3 bases are TGCAGTGCTAGTAGCGCAGGCTCGAACCAAGAGACCCAGTACTTC.

The chain joins TRBV4-2 to TRBJ2-1, with 13 positions matching TRBD2. CDR1 is LGHNA and CDR2 is YNFKEQ in the germline V gene. Unmatched junction bases numbered 4, after V lost 0 bases and J lost 8 bases. The CDR3 has 16 residues. The CDR3 DNA is TGTGCCAGCAGCCAAGAGGCGACTAGCGGGAGGTATGAGCAGTTCTTC. Its protein is CASSQEATSGRYEQFF.

The gene calls are TRBV11-2 and TRBJ1-1, with D unresolved. The length of the CDR3 is 15 residues. The V end was cut by 2 bases, the J end by 2 bases, with 12 bases between. Looked up from germline, CDR1 is SGHAT and CDR2 is FQNNGV. DNA for the CDR3: TGTGCCAGCAGCTTATCAGCCCTACTAAACACTGAAGCTTTCTTT. Amino acids: CASSLSALLNTEAFF.

The rearrangement joins TRBV29-1 to TRBJ2-3, with D possibly TRBD1 on 5 matching bases. The CDR3 length is 14 residues. Germline V gene lookup returns CDR1 SQVTM and CDR2 ANQGSEA. Trimming took 4 bases from V and 2 from J, leaving 13 bases between them. The DNA of the CDR3 is TGCAGCGTTGGGGGTAAGGGGATCACAGATACGCAGTATTTT. This sequence encodes CSVGGKGITDTQYF.

DNA for the CDR3: TGTGCCAGCAGCTTCACCGGACGGTCCCAGCATTTT. Residues: CASSFTGRSQHF. The V gene is TRBV7-2, the J gene TRBJ1-5, with unresolved D. The CDR3 is made up of 12 amino acids. V gave up 3 bases and J gave up 11 bases, with 11 bases separating them. Germline CDR1 reads SGHTA; CDR2 reads FQGNSA.

V gene TRBV6-6 combines with J gene TRBJ1-3; D gene uncertain. Germline V gene sequence: CDR1 MNHNY, CDR2 SVGAGI (reference sequence). The V gene lost 6 bases and the J gene lost 3 bases, with 9 bases spanning the gap. CDR3 length equals 13 residues. CDR3 in DNA: TGTGCCAGCAGCGACTACGGTGGAAACACCATATATTTT. This codes for CASSDYGGNTIYF.

This clonotype turned up a few times. The V and J genes are TRBV6-6 and TRBJ2-5, with 7 bases fitting TRBD2. The trim removed 8 bases at V and 1 base at J, leaving 13 bases unmatched. Per germline, CDR1 MNHNY and CDR2 SVGAGI (reference sequence). The CDR3 is 16 residues long. The CDR3 is CASCPPGLRRQETQYF. In DNA, the CDR3 is TGTGCCAGCTGTCCACCGGGACTAAGACGCCAAGAGACCCAGTACTTC.

V gene TRBV29-1 combines with J gene TRBJ1-2; D ambiguous. The CDR3 is made up of 13 amino acids. Trimming left V 4 bases short and J 10 bases short, with 19 bases between. Germline V gene lookup returns CDR1 SQVTM and CDR2 ANQGSEA. CDR3 sequence: CSVVAQAVGDYTF. The CDR3 DNA reads TGCAGCGTTGTGGCACAAGCGGTCGGGGACTACACCTTC. Together with reference TRBV29-1 and TRBJ1-2, the CDR3 gives the full variable domain: SAVISQKPSRDICQRGTSLTIQCQVDSQVTMMFWYRQQPGQSLTLIATANQGSEATYESGFVIDKFPISRPNLTFSTLTVSNMSPEDSSIYLCSVVAQAVGDYTFGSGTRLTVV.